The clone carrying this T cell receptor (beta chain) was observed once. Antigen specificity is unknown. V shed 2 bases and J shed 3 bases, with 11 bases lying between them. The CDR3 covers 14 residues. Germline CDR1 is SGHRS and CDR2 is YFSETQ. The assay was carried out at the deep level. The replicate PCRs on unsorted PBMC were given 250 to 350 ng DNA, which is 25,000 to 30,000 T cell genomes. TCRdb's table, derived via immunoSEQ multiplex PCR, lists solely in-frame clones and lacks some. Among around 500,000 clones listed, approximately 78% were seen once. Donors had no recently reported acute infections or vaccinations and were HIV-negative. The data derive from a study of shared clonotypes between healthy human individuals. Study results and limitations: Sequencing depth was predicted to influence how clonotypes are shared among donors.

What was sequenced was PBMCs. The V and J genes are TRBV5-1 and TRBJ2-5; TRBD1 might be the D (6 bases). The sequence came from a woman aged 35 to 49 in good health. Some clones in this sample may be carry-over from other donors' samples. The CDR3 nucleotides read TGCGCCAGCAGCTTTGGTCCAGGGGAAGAGACCCAGTACTTC. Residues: CASSFGPGEETQYF.